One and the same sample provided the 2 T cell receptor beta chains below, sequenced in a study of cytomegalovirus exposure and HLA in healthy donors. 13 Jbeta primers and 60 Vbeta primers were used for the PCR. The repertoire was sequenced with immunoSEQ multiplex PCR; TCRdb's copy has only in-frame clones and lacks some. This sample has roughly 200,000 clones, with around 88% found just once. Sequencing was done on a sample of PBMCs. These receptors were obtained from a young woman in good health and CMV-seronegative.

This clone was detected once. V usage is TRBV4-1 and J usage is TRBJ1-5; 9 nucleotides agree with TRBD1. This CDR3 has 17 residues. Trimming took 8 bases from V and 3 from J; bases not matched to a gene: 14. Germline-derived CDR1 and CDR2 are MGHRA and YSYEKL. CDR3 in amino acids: CASSRTGAGVSNQPQHF. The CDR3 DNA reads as TGCGCCAGCTCACGGACAGGGGCGGGTGTGTCCAATCAGCCCCAGCATTTT.

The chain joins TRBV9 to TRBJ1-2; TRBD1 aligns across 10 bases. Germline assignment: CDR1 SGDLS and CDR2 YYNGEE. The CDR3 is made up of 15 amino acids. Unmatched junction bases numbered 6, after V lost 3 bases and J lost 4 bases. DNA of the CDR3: TGTGCCAGCAGCGGTAGACAGGGGGCCGTCTATGGCTACACCTTC. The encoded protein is CASSGRQGAVYGYTF. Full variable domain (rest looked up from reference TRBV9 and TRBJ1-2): DSGVTQTPKHLITATGQRVTLRCSPRSGDLSVYWYQQSLDQGLQFLIQYYNGEERAKGNILERFSAQQFPDLHSELNLSSLELGDSALYFCASSGRQGAVYGYTFGSGTRLTVV.